These 10 T cell receptor beta chains were sequenced from one sample in a study of technical replicates of blood from a few donors (TCRdb year 2017). Preparation of the library involved the immunoSEQ multiplex PCR assay. TCRdb carries this immuneACCESS record with in-frame sequences only. Its versions omit some clonotypes, under half of them owing to an unresolved V gene in the studies checked, with the rest unexplained. The sample table contains 75,000 to 95,000 clones; only one count was recorded for 80% to 95% of them. The leading ten clones occupy over 0.2% of the sample. The source material was T cells isolated from PBMCs. The receptors stem from a human donor in good health.

The rearrangement links TRBV7-6 to TRBJ1-1, with D perhaps matching TRBD1 (6 bases). The CDR3 sequence is 15 residues long. Germline loops: CDR1 SGHVS, CDR2 FNYEAQ. The V gene lost 6 bases and the J gene lost 2 bases, with 16 bases spanning the gap. The DNA for the CDR3 is TGTGCCAGCAGTGATGGGGACAAACTAAACACTGAAGCTTTCTTT. It translates to CASSDGDKLNTEAFF. The whole variable domain, remainder taken from reference TRBV7-6 and TRBJ1-1, is GAGVSQSPRYKVTKRGQDVALRCDPISGHVSLYWYRQALGQGPEFLTYFNYEAQQDKSGLPNDRFSAERPEGSISTLTIQRTEQRDSAMYRCASSDGDKLNTEAFFGQGTRLTVV.

This rearrangement joins TRBV5-1 to TRBJ1-2; D ambiguous. The CDR3 is 16 residues long. Trimming removed 1 base from V and 3 bases from J, with 16 bases in between. Per the germline V gene, CDR1 is SGHRS and CDR2 is YFSETQ. CDR3 bases: TGCGCCAGCAGCTTGATCGGTACAAAGACTGACTATGGCTACACCTTC. This gives the protein CASSLIGTKTDYGYTF. Complete variable domain (other parts from reference TRBV5-1 and TRBJ1-2): KAGVTQTPRYLIKTRGQQVTLSCSPISGHRSVSWYQQTPGQGLQFLFEYFSETQRNKGNFPGRFSGRQFSNSRSEMNVSTLELGDSALYLCASSLIGTKTDYGYTFGSGTRLTVV.

This clone was found a few times. The chain is built from TRBV28 and TRBJ1-5; D is undetermined. Germline CDR1 is MDHEN and CDR2 is SYDVKM. V shed 6 bases and J shed 7 bases, with 13 bases lying between them. The CDR3 loop spans 13 amino acids. CDR3 sequence: CASSNPVAQPQHF. CDR3 sequence (DNA): TGTGCCAGCAGCAACCCCGTAGCCCAGCCCCAGCATTTT.

The rearrangement joins TRBV11-2 to TRBJ1-1, with a weak D call TRBD1 (5 bases). Trimming stripped 3 bases from V and 0 bases from J, with 8 bases between. The CDR3 runs 14 residues. Germline V gene sequence: CDR1 SGHAT, CDR2 FQNNGV. CDR3 loop: CASSLQGLNTEAFF. CDR3 DNA: TGTGCCAGCAGCTTGCAGGGTTTGAACACTGAAGCTTTCTTT. Using reference TRBV11-2 and TRBJ1-1 for the parts outside the CDR3, the full variable domain is EAGVAQSPRYKIIEKRQSVAFWCNPISGHATLYWYQQILGQGPKLLIQFQNNGVVDDSQLPKDRFSAERLKGVDSTLKIQPAKLEDSAVYLCASSLQGLNTEAFFGQGTRLTVV.

The chain is built from TRBV5-5 and TRBJ1-2, with D possibly matching TRBD1 (5 bases). Germline values: CDR1 SGHKS, CDR2 YYEKEE (reference sequence). Trimming stripped 0 bases from V and 5 bases from J, with 11 bases between. The CDR3 totals 14 residues. The CDR3 region is CASSLAEGAYGYTF. The CDR3, as DNA: TGTGCCAGCAGCTTGGCTGAAGGGGCGTATGGCTACACCTTC.

The chain recombines TRBV11-2 with TRBJ2-3; TRBD2 agrees at 11 bases. The CDR3 loop spans 18 amino acids. Germline values: CDR1 SGHAT, CDR2 FQNNGV. V lost 5 bases and J lost 4; bases outside the gene matches: 14. For the CDR3, the DNA is TGTGCCAGCAGCCACCGGGGGGTAGCGGGAGGGAAGTCAGATACGCAGTATTTT. It encodes CASSHRGVAGGKSDTQYF.

The V call is TRBV2, the J call TRBJ1-2, with a weak D call TRBD1 (6 bases). CDR1 SNHLY and CDR2 FYNNEI come from the germline V gene. V lost 8 bases and J 6 bases, leaving 19 bases between the germline ends. This CDR3 is built from 14 residues. The CDR3 spells CASVKRGASDGYTF. The CDR3, as DNA: TGTGCCAGCGTTAAGCGGGGGGCATCGGATGGCTACACCTTC.

This clone was picked up one time. The chain recombines TRBV4-1 with TRBJ2-7; 7 positions match TRBD1. Germline CDR1 and CDR2: MGHRA and YSYEKL. V shed 1 base, J shed 5 bases, and the junction held 2 bases outside the gene matches. The CDR3 runs 13 residues. The CDR3 loop reads CASSQGQGHEQYF. CDR3 DNA sequence: TGCGCCAGCAGCCAAGGACAGGGCCACGAGCAGTACTTC.

V gene TRBV10-1 combines with J gene TRBJ2-7; 7 nucleotides align to TRBD1. CDR1 and CDR2 (germline): WNHNN, SYGVQD (reference sequence). Unmatched junction bases numbered 8, after V lost 2 bases and J lost 4 bases. The CDR3 runs 15 residues. The CDR3 loop is CASSEIRQGFYEQYF. DNA of the CDR3: TGCGCCAGCAGTGAGATACGACAGGGTTTTTACGAGCAGTACTTC.

V and J are TRBV19 and TRBJ2-3; tentatively, D is TRBD1 (6 bases). The germline V gene encodes CDR1 LNHDA and CDR2 SQIVND (reference sequence). CDR3 length equals 15 residues. The ends were cut back, 4 bases at V and 6 bases at J, with 17 bases in the middle. CDR3 sequence (DNA): TGTGCCAGTAGTACTGACAGGTCCCAGGGGGATACGCAGTATTTT. Translating it yields CASSTDRSQGDTQYF.